The next 7 T cell receptor beta chains were all read from a single sample in a study of shared clonotypes between healthy human individuals. Here immunoSEQ multiplex PCR was the method, and the copy in TCRdb shows in-frame clones only, minus some. The sample has millions of clones; more than 80% are singletons. The sample taken for sequencing was naive CD4+ T cells from PBMCs. This sample's subset: CD45RA+ positively selected. These receptors all stem from a man aged 18 to 29 in good health. Some clones in this sample may be carry-over from other donors' samples.

The table lists this clone with a few counts. The chain has TRBV18 and TRBJ1-1; TRBD1 matches at 11 bases. CDR1 KGHSH and CDR2 LQKENI come from the germline V gene. The CDR3 length is 17 residues. Losses at the gene ends were 6 bases for V and 6 bases for J; bases not matched to a gene: 15. CDR3: CASSLVPGQGVKSEAFF. The DNA of the CDR3 is TGTGCCAGCTCCCTAGTCCCGGGACAGGGGGTGAAGTCTGAAGCTTTCTTT.

The V gene is TRBV27, the J gene TRBJ2-7; D is possibly TRBD1 or TRBD2 (6 bases each). Germline V gene data show CDR1 as MNHEY and CDR2 as SMNVEV (reference sequence). There are 14 residues in the CDR3. The V end lost 4 bases, the J end lost 2 bases, and 12 bases lay between the germline ends. CDR3 DNA: TGTGCCAGCAGTTCCTACGGGGGCCCCTACGAGCAGTACTTC. Translating gives CASSSYGGPYEQYF.

This clone was detected once. V and J are TRBV6-5 and TRBJ2-1, with a possible D match to TRBD1 (6 bases). The germline V gene has CDR1 MNHEY and CDR2 SVGAGI. V lost 6 bases and J 8 bases, leaving 14 bases between the germline ends. The CDR3 is 13 residues long. The CDR3 sequence is CASRWTVEDEQFF. Written as DNA, the CDR3 is TGTGCCAGCAGGTGGACAGTAGAGGATGAGCAGTTCTTC.

The chain combines TRBV28 with TRBJ2-3; maybe TRBD1 (6 bases). Per the germline V gene, CDR1 is MDHEN and CDR2 is SYDVKM. The CDR3 is 15 residues long. V lost 6 bases and J 1 base, leaving 14 bases between the germline ends. The CDR3 DNA reads as TGTGCCAGCAGAGCCGGGACAAGTGGCACAGATACGCAGTATTTT. Its translation: CASRAGTSGTDTQYF.

V gene TRBV5-1 combines with J gene TRBJ2-2, with 9 bases matching TRBD2. This CDR3 is 16 amino acids long. V gave up 2 bases and J gave up 6 bases; unmatched junction bases: 8. Germline V lookup: CDR1 SGHRS, CDR2 YFSETQ. This CDR3 is CASSFGGSGSSGELFF. CDR3 bases: TGCGCCAGCAGCTTCGGAGGTAGCGGGAGTTCCGGGGAGCTGTTTTTT.

The J gene is TRBJ2-1, the V gene TRBV6-5; D ambiguous. Germline lookup yields CDR1 MNHEY and CDR2 SVGAGI. This CDR3 has 15 amino acids. V was cut by 0 bases and J by 7 bases, with 13 bases left in between. CDR3 nucleotides: TGTGCCAGCAGTTACTCAGGCCCGCGGCGGAATGAGCAGTTCTTC. It specifies CASSYSGPRRNEQFF.

This rearrangement joins TRBV2 to TRBJ1-2, with D unclear. The CDR3 loop spans 15 amino acids. Germline lookup yields CDR1 SNHLY and CDR2 FYNNEI. Trimming pared 5 bases from V and 8 bases from J, leaving 21 bases between. CDR3 protein: CASSTSTEGVEGYTF. CDR3 sequence (DNA): TGTGCCAGCAGTACTTCCACAGAGGGAGTTGAGGGCTACACCTTC. The full variable domain, its missing parts supplied by reference TRBV2 and TRBJ1-2, is EPEVTQTPSHQVTQMGQEVILRCVPISNHLYFYWYRQILGQKVEFLVSFYNNEISEKSEIFDDQFSVERPDGSNFTLKIRSTKLEDSAMYFCASSTSTEGVEGYTFGSGTRLTVV.